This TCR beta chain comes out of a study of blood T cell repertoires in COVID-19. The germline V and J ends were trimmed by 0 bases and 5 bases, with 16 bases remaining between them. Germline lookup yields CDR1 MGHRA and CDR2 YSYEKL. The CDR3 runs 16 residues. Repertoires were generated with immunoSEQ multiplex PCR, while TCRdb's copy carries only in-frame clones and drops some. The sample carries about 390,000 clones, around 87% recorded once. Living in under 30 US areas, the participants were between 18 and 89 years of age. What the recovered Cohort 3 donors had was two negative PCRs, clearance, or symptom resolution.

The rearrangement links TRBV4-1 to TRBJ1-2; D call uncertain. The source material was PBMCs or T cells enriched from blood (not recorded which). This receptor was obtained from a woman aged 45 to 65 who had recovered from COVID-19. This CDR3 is CASSQEKAAASYGYTF. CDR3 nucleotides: TGCGCCAGCAGCCAAGAAAAGGCAGCGGCTTCATATGGCTACACCTTC.